This T cell receptor beta chain was captured in a study of cytomegalovirus exposure and HLA in healthy donors. General study points: Being indistinguishable, some V segments were excluded, TRBV6-2 and TRBV6-3 among them. Analysis performed later found around 15,000 TCR beta sequences associated with HLA alleles at 0.05 false discovery rate.

As regards this clone: Its antigen is still unknown.

The ends lost 5 bases at V and 4 bases at J; junction bases unmatched: 4. Germline V lookup: CDR1 SGHTA, CDR2 FQGTGA. CDR3 length: 16 amino acids. The PCR made use of 60 Vbeta and 13 Jbeta primers. Only in-frame clones appear in the TCRdb table, and some are missing; sequencing was by immunoSEQ multiplex PCR. The table lists almost 80,000 clones, roughly 69% of them singletons. Sample: PBMCs. The chain employs TRBV7-3 and TRBJ2-5, with 16 bases aligning to TRBD2. The TCR comes from a woman in her forties or fifties in good health and CMV-seropositive. This CDR3 is CASSLGTSGGAETQYF. DNA for the CDR3: TGTGCCAGCAGCCTTGGGACTAGCGGGGGGGCAGAGACCCAGTACTTC.